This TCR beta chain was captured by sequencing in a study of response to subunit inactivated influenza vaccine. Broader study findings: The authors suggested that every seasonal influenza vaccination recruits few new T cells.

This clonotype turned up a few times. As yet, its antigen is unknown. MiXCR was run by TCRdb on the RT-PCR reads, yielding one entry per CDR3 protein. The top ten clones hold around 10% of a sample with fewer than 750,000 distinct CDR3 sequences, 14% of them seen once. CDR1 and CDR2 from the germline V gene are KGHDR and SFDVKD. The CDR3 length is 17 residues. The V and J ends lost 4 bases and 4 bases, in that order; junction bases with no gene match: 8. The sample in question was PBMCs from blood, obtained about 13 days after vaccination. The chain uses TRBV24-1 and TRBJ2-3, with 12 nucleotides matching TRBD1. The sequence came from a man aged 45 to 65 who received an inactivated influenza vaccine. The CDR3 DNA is TGTGCCACCAGTGACCCCGGGACAGGGGGCTCGTCAGATACGCAGTATTTT. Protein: CATSDPGTGGSSDTQYF.